A selection of T cell receptor beta chains follows, all from one sample in a study of blood T cell repertoires in COVID-19. Libraries were prepared by immunoSEQ multiplex PCR; TCRdb keeps only in-frame clonotypes and omits some of them. The table has about 220,000 clones, about 91% seen once; the top ten hold about 2.5%. The specimen sequenced was PBMCs or T cells enriched from blood (not recorded which). Receptor source: a woman between 35 and 50 years old with acute COVID-19. CDR3s include the opening cysteine and the closing phenylalanine or tryptophan. D genes are given only for firm matches. Size tells how often a clone was seen (once, few, many) or the class of an expanded clone, and some rows leave it out.

clone_size: -; j_call: TRBJ1-2; v_call: TRBV24-1; d_call: -; cdr3_nt: TGTGCCACCAGCGTAGACACAAACTATGGCTACACCTTC; cdr3_aa: CATSVDTNYGYTF
clone_size: -; j_call: TRBJ2-3; v_call: TRBV2; d_call: TRBD2; cdr3_nt: TGTGCCAGCAGTGAAGTGCGGGGGGACGGAGATACGCAGTATTTT; cdr3_aa: CASSEVRGDGDTQYF
clone_size: once; j_call: TRBJ2-1; v_call: TRBV12-5; d_call: -; cdr3_nt: TGTGCTAGTGGTTTGGGGGTCAGGGATGGGGATGAGCAGTTCTTC; cdr3_aa: CASGLGVRDGDEQFF
clone_size: -; j_call: TRBJ1-2; v_call: TRBV7-2; d_call: TRBD1; cdr3_nt: TGTGCCAGCAGCTTAGTCGGGACAGGCCGACCCTCGCTATATGGCTACACCTTC; cdr3_aa: CASSLVGTGRPSLYGYTF
clone_size: -; j_call: TRBJ1-5; v_call: TRBV5-6; d_call: -; cdr3_nt: TGTGCCAGCAGCCCGTGGGCGGGTAATCAGCCCCAGCATTTT; cdr3_aa: CASSPWAGNQPQHF
clone_size: -; j_call: TRBJ1-1; v_call: TRBV2; d_call: -; cdr3_nt: TGTGCCAGCAGTGAGGGTGCAGGGAACACTGAAGCTTTCTTT; cdr3_aa: CASSEGAGNTEAFF
clone_size: once; j_call: TRBJ1-1; v_call: TRBV18; d_call: TRBD1; cdr3_nt: TGTGCCAGCTCGGTTCGGACAGGGGCTGACACTGAAGCTTTCTTT; cdr3_aa: CASSVRTGADTEAFF
clone_size: -; j_call: TRBJ1-6; v_call: TRBV11-2; d_call: -; cdr3_nt: TGTGCCAGCAGCTTAGCGGGCAGGGCAGGATCACCCCTCCACTTT; cdr3_aa: CASSLAGRAGSPLHF
clone_size: -; j_call: TRBJ1-1; v_call: TRBV18; d_call: -; cdr3_nt: TGTGCCAGCTCACCAGACAGGATTATGAACACTGAAGCTTTCTTT; cdr3_aa: CASSPDRIMNTEAFF
clone_size: -; j_call: TRBJ2-2; v_call: TRBV4-1; d_call: -; cdr3_nt: TGCGCCAGCAGCCAGTCGGGGAGAAGGGAGACCGGGGAGCTGTTTTTT; cdr3_aa: CASSQSGRRETGELFF
clone_size: -; j_call: TRBJ1-4; v_call: TRBV12-5; d_call: -; cdr3_nt: TGTGCTAGTGGTCCCGGGGCAACTAATGAAAAACTGTTTTTT; cdr3_aa: CASGPGATNEKLFF
clone_size: -; j_call: TRBJ2-1; v_call: TRBV11-2; d_call: TRBD2; cdr3_nt: TGTGCCAGCAGCTTCCCCACGGGACTAGCGGGAGCCAATGAGCAGTTCTTC; cdr3_aa: CASSFPTGLAGANEQFF
clone_size: once; j_call: TRBJ1-2; v_call: TRBV10-2; d_call: -; cdr3_nt: TGCGCCAGCCGGGGCGGGCAGGGGCAAAACTATGGCTACACCTTC; cdr3_aa: CASRGGQGQNYGYTF
clone_size: -; j_call: TRBJ2-1; v_call: TRBV5-1; d_call: TRBD2; cdr3_nt: TGCGCCAGCCGTTACCGACTAGCGGGCTACAATGAGCAGTTCTTC; cdr3_aa: CASRYRLAGYNEQFF
clone_size: -; j_call: TRBJ2-5; v_call: TRBV5-6; d_call: -; cdr3_nt: TGTGCCAGCCGCCGCAGGATCCTAGCTGCGGAGACCCAGTACTTC; cdr3_aa: CASRRRILAAETQYF
clone_size: once; j_call: TRBJ1-4; v_call: TRBV7-2; d_call: -; cdr3_nt: TGTGCCAGCAATCGCTGGGAGGCTGAAAAACTGTTTTTT; cdr3_aa: CASNRWEAEKLFF
clone_size: -; j_call: TRBJ2-1; v_call: TRBV11-2; d_call: -; cdr3_nt: TGTGCCAGCAGCCGCCGGTCCACCTACAATGAGCAGTTCTTC; cdr3_aa: CASSRRSTYNEQFF
clone_size: -; j_call: TRBJ1-3; v_call: TRBV19; d_call: TRBD1; cdr3_nt: TGTGCCAGTAGTATAGTGGCAGGGGGCACAAGACGAGGAAACACCATATATTTT; cdr3_aa: CASSIVAGGTRRGNTIYF
clone_size: -; j_call: TRBJ1-5; v_call: TRBV19; d_call: TRBD1; cdr3_nt: TGTGCCAGTAGTAGGTCCCCGCAGACAGGGAGAGGGAGTCAGCCCCAGCATTTT; cdr3_aa: CASSRSPQTGRGSQPQHF
clone_size: -; j_call: TRBJ1-3; v_call: TRBV5-5; d_call: -; cdr3_nt: TGTGCCAGCAGCCGGGTCGGCGTCTCTGGAAACACCATATATTTT; cdr3_aa: CASSRVGVSGNTIYF
clone_size: -; j_call: TRBJ1-3; v_call: TRBV7-7; d_call: TRBD1; cdr3_nt: TGTGCCAGCAGCCCGGGGGACAGCTCTGGAAACACCATATATTTT; cdr3_aa: CASSPGDSSGNTIYF
clone_size: -; j_call: TRBJ1-5; v_call: TRBV29-1; d_call: TRBD1; cdr3_nt: TGCAGCGCCCGGACAGGGGATCAGCCCCAGCATTTT; cdr3_aa: CSARTGDQPQHF
clone_size: -; j_call: TRBJ2-4; v_call: TRBV25-1; d_call: -; cdr3_nt: TGTGCCAGCAGTGAAGACGGGGCCAAAAACATTCAGTACTTC; cdr3_aa: CASSEDGAKNIQYF
clone_size: -; j_call: TRBJ1-5; v_call: TRBV4-3; d_call: -; cdr3_nt: TGCGCCAGCAGCCAAGCGCGGGGGCCCAATCAGCCCCAGCATTTT; cdr3_aa: CASSQARGPNQPQHF
clone_size: -; j_call: TRBJ1-1; v_call: TRBV19; d_call: -; cdr3_nt: TGTGCCAGTAGTAGCCCAGGGAACACTGAAGCTTTCTTT; cdr3_aa: CASSSPGNTEAFF
clone_size: -; j_call: TRBJ2-7; v_call: TRBV2; d_call: TRBD2; cdr3_nt: TGTGCCAGCATATACCGGGGGGGCTACGAGCAGTACTTC; cdr3_aa: CASIYRGGYEQYF
clone_size: -; j_call: TRBJ2-7; v_call: TRBV5-5; d_call: TRBD1; cdr3_nt: TGTGCCAGCAGCGGGGACAGCTTTGACTACGAGCAGTACTTC; cdr3_aa: CASSGDSFDYEQYF
clone_size: -; j_call: TRBJ1-4; v_call: TRBV18; d_call: -; cdr3_nt: TGTGCCAGCTCACCACCTACAGGGATAGCTAATGAAAAACTGTTTTTT; cdr3_aa: CASSPPTGIANEKLFF
clone_size: -; j_call: TRBJ2-4; v_call: TRBV2; d_call: TRBD1; cdr3_nt: TGTGCCAGTAACCGACAGGGGACGGACATTCAGTACTTC; cdr3_aa: CASNRQGTDIQYF
clone_size: -; j_call: TRBJ2-3; v_call: TRBV7-2; d_call: -; cdr3_nt: TGTGCCAGCAGCTTAGCTGGACAATACACAGATACGCAGTATTTT; cdr3_aa: CASSLAGQYTDTQYF
clone_size: few; j_call: TRBJ1-1; v_call: TRBV11-2; d_call: -; cdr3_nt: TGTGCCAGCAGCTTAGGCGGGAGATTTGGGGAAGCTTTCTTT; cdr3_aa: CASSLGGRFGEAFF
clone_size: -; j_call: TRBJ1-1; v_call: TRBV12-5; d_call: -; cdr3_nt: TGTGCTAGTACCTTGGTGGGAGGGAGGAACACTGAAGCTTTCTTT; cdr3_aa: CASTLVGGRNTEAFF
clone_size: -; j_call: TRBJ1-1; v_call: TRBV4-2; d_call: TRBD1; cdr3_nt: TGTGCCAGCAGCCAAGATGAACAGGGGAAAATAGCTTTCTTT; cdr3_aa: CASSQDEQGKIAFF
clone_size: -; j_call: TRBJ1-6; v_call: TRBV14; d_call: -; cdr3_nt: TGTGCCAGCAGCCTCGGAGGGGTTTCACCCCTCCACTTT; cdr3_aa: CASSLGGVSPLHF
clone_size: -; j_call: TRBJ2-3; v_call: TRBV29-1; d_call: -; cdr3_nt: TGCAGCGTTGCCTTTTCTCGCACAGATACGCAGTATTTT; cdr3_aa: CSVAFSRTDTQYF
clone_size: -; j_call: TRBJ1-5; v_call: TRBV30; d_call: TRBD1; cdr3_nt: TGTGCCTGGAGTGCATCTCAGGGACAGCGAAATCAGCCCCAGCATTTT; cdr3_aa: CAWSASQGQRNQPQHF
clone_size: few; j_call: TRBJ1-2; v_call: TRBV3-1/TRBV3-2; d_call: TRBD1; cdr3_nt: TGTGCCAGCAGCGACGGGACAGGGAAACGTGGCTACACCTTC; cdr3_aa: CASSDGTGKRGYTF
clone_size: -; j_call: TRBJ1-2; v_call: TRBV9; d_call: -; cdr3_nt: TGTGCCAGCAGCGTATGGGCCAGCCAGGGGGGCTACACCTTC; cdr3_aa: CASSVWASQGGYTF
clone_size: -; j_call: TRBJ2-1; v_call: TRBV1; d_call: -; cdr3_nt: TGCACCAGCAGCCAAGGATCGGTCCTGGATGAGCAGTTCTTC; cdr3_aa: CTSSQGSVLDEQFF
clone_size: -; j_call: TRBJ2-1; v_call: TRBV19; d_call: TRBD2; cdr3_nt: TGTGCCAGTAGCTCCGGGACTAGGAGGAATGAGCAGTTCTTC; cdr3_aa: CASSSGTRRNEQFF
clone_size: -; j_call: TRBJ2-1; v_call: TRBV2; d_call: -; cdr3_nt: TGTGCCAGCGGACAGATTAGAAATGAGCAGTTCTTC; cdr3_aa: CASGQIRNEQFF
clone_size: -; j_call: TRBJ1-2; v_call: TRBV12-3/TRBV12-4; d_call: -; cdr3_nt: TGTGCCAGCGGGGCAGCCTATGGCTACACCTTC; cdr3_aa: CASGAAYGYTF
clone_size: -; j_call: TRBJ1-5; v_call: TRBV19; d_call: TRBD1; cdr3_nt: TGTGCCAGTAGTCTCGGGACAGGGAAACTGCCCCAGCATTTT; cdr3_aa: CASSLGTGKLPQHF
clone_size: -; j_call: TRBJ1-1; v_call: TRBV9; d_call: -; cdr3_nt: TGTGCCAGCAGCGTTGAGGGTATGAACACTGAAGCTTTCTTT; cdr3_aa: CASSVEGMNTEAFF
clone_size: -; j_call: TRBJ1-6; v_call: TRBV5-1; d_call: TRBD1; cdr3_nt: TGCGCCAGCAGCTTGGACAGGGGGAGAATTGGATCACCCCTCCACTTT; cdr3_aa: CASSLDRGRIGSPLHF
clone_size: -; j_call: TRBJ2-7; v_call: TRBV29-1; d_call: TRBD1; cdr3_nt: TGCAGCGTTGAAGGGGGACAGGGGGATTACGAGCAGTACTTC; cdr3_aa: CSVEGGQGDYEQYF